This T cell receptor (beta chain) was recovered during a study of PD-1 blockade in classical Hodgkin lymphoma. V shed 4 bases and J 3 bases; nucleotides not matched to a gene: 13. This CDR3 has 18 amino acids. From germline, CDR1 is LNHDA and CDR2 SQIVND (reference sequence). Time point meaning: cycle 4 day 1 (C4D1), after less than 7 weeks of nivolumab. In every patient, relapse followed autologous stem cell transplantation, while exposure to brentuximab vedotin differed. Concerning this clone itself: As yet, its antigen is unknown.

The method was immunoSEQ multiplex PCR; TCRdb's version includes in-frame clones alone and lacks a portion of them. The sample carries approximately 96,000 clones, 85% to 95% recorded once. The study's findings and limits: Initiation of nivolumab under 1 year after ASCT led to exclusion of patients.

The source of this sequence is a human donor with classical Hodgkin lymphoma. The chain uses TRBV19 and TRBJ2-1, with 9 positions matching TRBD2. The sample in question was peripheral blood mononuclear cells (PBMCs), obtained before the fourth cycle of nivolumab. CDR3 residues: CASSTRGSGRVVYNEQFF. The CDR3 DNA is TGTGCCAGTAGTACCCGTGGTAGCGGGAGAGTGGTCTACAATGAGCAGTTCTTC.